Each of the 21 T cell receptor beta chains below was sequenced from the same sample in a study of T cells after yellow fever vaccination (dated by TCRdb to the late 2010s). What the treatment or condition label conveys for this sample: live attenuated yellow fever vaccine strain. The receptor library was made with 5' RACE. The instrument was an Illumina NovaSeq 6000. The public sequencing data were trimmed at Q25 with fastp and processed into clonotypes with MiXCR by TCRdb, which kept only in-frame beta chains. Rows merge per CDR3 protein into single entries with the most common DNA and genes. Here the sample has 250,000 to 350,000 distinct CDR3 sequences; approximately 8% occur a single time. Around 3.1% of the sample goes to the ten largest clones. The sequences come from CD4+ T cells sorted from PBMCs, collected 5 days after the yellow fever booster vaccination. The receptors were sampled from a young man who received the YFV17D yellow fever vaccine.

This clonotype has more than one count but fewer than ten. This rearrangement joins TRBV5-4 to TRBJ2-3, with D uncertain. CDR3 length: 15 residues. Germline CDR1 is SGHNT and CDR2 is YYREEE (reference sequence). Trimming shortened V by 0 bases and J by 3 bases, and 11 bases separated the two germline ends. This CDR3 is CASSLGPSKTDTQYF. The CDR3 coding sequence is TGTGCCAGCAGCTTGGGGCCTTCCAAGACAGATACGCAGTATTTT.

The gene calls are TRBV7-9 and TRBJ2-7, with TRBD1 identical over 7 bases. Trimming cost V 2 bases and J 1 base; bases outside gene matches: 8. Germline values: CDR1 SEHNR, CDR2 FQNEAQ (reference sequence). This CDR3 has 16 amino acids. The CDR3: CASSLRQGVTSYEQYF. The CDR3 DNA reads TGTGCCAGCAGCTTAAGGCAGGGGGTGACATCCTACGAGCAGTACTTC.

This chain connects TRBV29-1 to TRBJ2-2; 8 bases map to TRBD1. Germline V CDR1 and CDR2: SQVTM, ANQGSEA. J was trimmed by 3 bases and V by 7 bases; bases with no gene match: 10. The CDR3 sequence is 15 residues long. CDR3 sequence reads: CSATRGTGHTGELFF. The CDR3 bases are TGCAGCGCCACGAGGGGGACAGGACACACCGGGGAGCTGTTTTTT.

This clonotype was counted only a few times. In DNA, the CDR3 is TGTGCCCGGGGGTCAGGGGCTGGAAACACCATATATTTT. Amino acids: CARGSGAGNTIYF. V gene TRBV30 combines with J gene TRBJ1-3; a weak D match, TRBD1 (6 bases). Germline V CDR1 and CDR2: GTSNPN, SVGIG (reference sequence). V was pared by 8 bases and J by 2 bases, with 13 bases between. The CDR3 is 13 amino acids.

This clonotype was counted a few times. V usage is TRBV5-1 and J usage is TRBJ1-6; D is unresolved. Germline V lookup: CDR1 SGHRS, CDR2 YFSETQ. V was pared by 0 bases and J by 8 bases, with 9 bases between. CDR3 length: 14 residues. CDR3 DNA sequence: TGCGCCAGCAGCTTGGTGGGCAGCCATTCACCCCTCCACTTT. It codes for CASSLVGSHSPLHF.

This clonotype was seen more than once but under ten times. The V gene is TRBV20-1, the J gene TRBJ2-1, with 12 bases lining up with TRBD2. Germline CDR1 and CDR2: DFQATT and SNEGSKA (reference sequence). This CDR3 comprises 15 residues. CDR3 amino acids: CSPKYASGGAREQFF. The CDR3 nucleotides read TGCAGCCCCAAATACGCTAGCGGGGGGGCGCGGGAGCAGTTCTTC.

Only a few counts were recorded for this clonotype. The chain has TRBV20-1 and TRBJ2-1; the D is unclear. This CDR3 comprises 15 residues. Trimming left V 1 base short and J 0 bases short, with 10 bases between. Per germline, CDR1 DFQATT and CDR2 SNEGSKA (reference sequence). CDR3 in amino acids: CSARVPGASYNEQFF. DNA of the CDR3: TGCAGTGCTAGAGTGCCAGGAGCCTCCTACAATGAGCAGTTCTTC.

This clonotype was seen many times. This sequence joins TRBV7-2 and TRBJ1-1, with unresolved D. The germline V gene has CDR1 SGHTA and CDR2 FQGNSA. Trimming pared 2 bases from V and 1 base from J, leaving 8 bases between. The CDR3 is 14 amino acids. The CDR3 here is CASSLRAQNTEAFF. The CDR3 coding sequence is TGTGCCAGCAGCTTAAGGGCCCAGAACACTGAAGCTTTCTTT.

J is TRBJ2-7 and V is TRBV27, with 10 nucleotides matching TRBD2. The V and J ends lost 6 bases and 0 bases, in that order; junction bases with no gene match: 8. Germline CDR1 is MNHEY and CDR2 is SMNVEV (reference sequence). The length of the CDR3 is 16 residues. In nucleotides, the CDR3 is TGTGCCAGCAGGACCTCGGGACTAGCGAGCTCCTACGAGCAGTACTTC. It yields the protein CASRTSGLASSYEQYF.

The chain carries TRBV27 and TRBJ1-6; D gene unclear. Germline V gene data show CDR1 as MNHEY and CDR2 as SMNVEV (reference sequence). V lost 3 bases, J lost 7 bases, and 13 bases lay in between. The CDR3 runs 15 residues. CDR3 coding DNA: TGTGCCAGCAGTTTGTGGGGTAGCGAGAATTCACCCCTCCACTTT. Encoded protein: CASSLWGSENSPLHF.

This rearrangement joins TRBV7-2 to TRBJ2-1; D uncertain. This CDR3 comprises 11 residues. From germline, CDR1 is SGHTA and CDR2 FQGNSA. Between the trimmed V and J ends, which lost 5 bases and 8 bases, there was a span of 7 bases. The CDR3 DNA follows: TGTGCCAGCAGCCCCCGCTATGAGCAGTTCTTC. This codes for CASSPRYEQFF.

The table lists this clonotype with many counts. The chain carries TRBV6-2 or TRBV6-3 and TRBJ2-7; the match to TRBD1 covers 10 bases. The CDR3 contains 15 residues. In germline, CDR1 is MNHEY, CDR2 SVGEGT. V shed 4 bases and J 1 base; nucleotides not matched to a gene: 4. For the CDR3, the DNA is TGTGCCAGCAGTTCCTGGGACAGGGGTTCCTACGAGCAGTACGTC. It encodes CASSSWDRGSYEQYV.

This clonotype was counted a few times. The V call is TRBV5-1, the J call TRBJ1-3; D remains ambiguous. The CDR3 is 18 residues long. The V gene lost 1 base and the J gene lost 2 bases, with 19 bases spanning the gap. Looked up from germline, CDR1 is SGHRS and CDR2 is YFSETQ. The CDR3 nucleotides read TGCGCCAGCAGCTTGCAAAGGGCGGCCACCTTCACTGGAAACACCATATATTTT. This codes for CASSLQRAATFTGNTIYF.

This clonotype was observed many times. The rearrangement joins TRBV4-1 to TRBJ2-1; 7 nucleotides agree with TRBD2. V shed 4 bases and J 0 bases; nucleotides not matched to a gene: 9. Germline-derived CDR1 and CDR2 are MGHRA and YSYEKL. The CDR3 runs to 17 residues. Here the CDR3 DNA reads TGCGCCAGCAGCCCAGCCCTGACTAGCAACTCCTACAATGAGCAGTTCTTC. The encoded protein is CASSPALTSNSYNEQFF.

The chain couples TRBV4-2 to TRBJ2-1; TRBD2 is a possible D gene (7 bases). Trimming stripped 0 bases from V and 6 bases from J, with 12 bases between. Germline CDR1 LGHNA, CDR2 YNFKEQ. CDR3 length: 15 residues. The CDR3 loop reads CASSQEGGARNEQFF. In nucleotides, the CDR3 is TGTGCCAGCAGCCAAGAGGGGGGGGCCCGCAATGAGCAGTTCTTC.

The sample holds many counts of this clonotype. The genes are TRBV7-2 and TRBJ2-5, with unresolved D. Trimming cost V 0 bases and J 2 bases, with 7 bases left between them. Germline V gene sequence: CDR1 SGHTA, CDR2 FQGNSA. The CDR3 spans 14 residues. Here the CDR3 reads CASSLAVHQETQYF. The CDR3 DNA reads as TGTGCCAGCAGCTTAGCGGTGCATCAAGAGACCCAGTACTTC.

The J gene is TRBJ1-2, the V gene TRBV7-2, with D tentatively TRBD1 (5 bases). V was clipped by 0 bases and J by 9 bases, with 26 bases between them. The CDR3 consists of 18 residues. Germline V CDR1 and CDR2: SGHTA, FQGNSA. The CDR3 DNA follows: TGTGCCAGCAGCTTAGCATCCGGACAAGTAGGGAAACCCCCGCGCTACACCTTC. Translated: CASSLASGQVGKPPRYTF.

The rearrangement uses TRBV12-2 and TRBJ2-2; the D call in the table, TRBD1, was not verified against the DNA. TRBV12-2 is a pseudogene segment. The CDR3 is made up of 17 amino acids. CDR3 nucleotides: TGTGCAAGTCGCTCCCCTGGCCCCCAGGGGGACACCGGGGAGCTGTTTTTT. This translates into CASRSPGPQGDTGELFF.

In this sample, this clonotype turned up many times. V is TRBV6-5 and J is TRBJ2-3; D gene uncertain. The CDR3 has 12 residues. Germline CDR1 MNHEY, CDR2 SVGAGI. V was cut by 2 bases and J by 6 bases, with 6 bases left in between. CDR3: CASSYNRDTQYF. Written as DNA, the CDR3 is TGTGCCAGCAGTTACAATAGGGATACGCAGTATTTT.

In this sample, this clonotype turned up a few times. The chain combines TRBV30 with TRBJ1-4; maybe TRBD1 (6 bases). This CDR3 contains 13 residues. V lost 6 bases and J 5 bases, leaving 13 bases between the germline ends. Germline CDR1 is GTSNPN and CDR2 is SVGIG (reference sequence). The CDR3, as DNA: TGTGCCTGTAGAACAGGGAACAATGAAAAACTGTTTTTT. Amino acids: CACRTGNNEKLFF.

This clonotype was seen repeatedly, ten times or more. This sequence joins TRBV6-6 and TRBJ2-1; TRBD2 agrees at 9 bases. V was clipped by 5 bases and J by 7 bases; unmatched bases: 9. The CDR3 has 15 residues. CDR1 is MNHNY and CDR2 is SVGAGI in the germline V gene (reference sequence). The CDR3 sequence: CASSAQAGGPNEQFF. The CDR3 DNA reads as TGTGCCAGCAGTGCGCAGGCGGGGGGGCCAAATGAGCAGTTCTTC.